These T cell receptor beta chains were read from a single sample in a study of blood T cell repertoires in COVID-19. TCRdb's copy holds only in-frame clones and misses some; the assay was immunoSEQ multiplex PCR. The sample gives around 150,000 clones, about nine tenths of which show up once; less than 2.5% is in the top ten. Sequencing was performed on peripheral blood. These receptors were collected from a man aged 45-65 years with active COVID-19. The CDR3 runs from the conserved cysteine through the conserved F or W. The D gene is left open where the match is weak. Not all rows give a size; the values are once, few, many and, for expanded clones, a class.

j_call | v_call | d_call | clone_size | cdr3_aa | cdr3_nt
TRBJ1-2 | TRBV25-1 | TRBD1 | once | CASSHGQGHGYTF | TGTGCCAGCAGCCACGGACAGGGCCATGGCTACACCTTC
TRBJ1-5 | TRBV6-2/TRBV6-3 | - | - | CASSYGAAQPQHF | TGTGCCAGCAGTTACGGTGCAGCGCAGCCCCAGCATTTT
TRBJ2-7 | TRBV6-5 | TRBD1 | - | CASRKRQGASYEQYF | TGTGCCAGCAGAAAACGACAGGGGGCCTCGTATGAGCAGTACTTC
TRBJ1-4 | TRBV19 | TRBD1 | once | CASSKTGNNEKLFF | TGTGCCAGTAGCAAGACAGGGAATAATGAAAAACTGTTTTTT
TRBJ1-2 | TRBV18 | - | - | CASSPETGDGYTF | TGTGCCAGCTCGCCAGAAACCGGGGATGGCTACACCTTC
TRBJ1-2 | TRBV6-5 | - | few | CASSPTGQDYGYTF | TGTGCCAGCAGTCCAACTGGACAAGACTATGGCTACACCTTC
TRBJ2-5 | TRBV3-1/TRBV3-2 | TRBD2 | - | CASSQISGGKETQYF | TGTGCCAGCAGCCAAATCTCCGGGGGGAAAGAGACCCAGTACTTC
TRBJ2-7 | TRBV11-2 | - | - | CASSLTHSYEQYF | TGTGCCAGCAGCTTAACCCACAGCTACGAGCAGTACTTC
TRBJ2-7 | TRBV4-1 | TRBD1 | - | CASSLTPGQGRDEQYF | TGCGCCAGCAGCCTTACACCGGGACAGGGAAGGGACGAGCAGTACTTC
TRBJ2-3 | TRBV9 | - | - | CASSVGHSTDTQYF | TGTGCCAGCAGCGTTGGCCATTCCACAGATACGCAGTATTTT
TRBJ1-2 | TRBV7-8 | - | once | CASSFTPGVSNYGYTF | TGTGCCAGCAGCTTTACTCCAGGGGTGTCCAACTATGGCTACACCTTC
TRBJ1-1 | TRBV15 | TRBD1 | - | CATSRAGTGVPAFF | TGTGCCACCAGCAGAGCCGGGACAGGGGTTCCCGCTTTCTTT
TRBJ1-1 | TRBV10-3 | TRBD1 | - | CAISPGQGTEAFF | TGTGCCATCAGCCCGGGACAGGGAACTGAAGCTTTCTTT
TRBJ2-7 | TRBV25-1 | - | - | CASRGGGSSYEQYF | TGTGCCAGCAGGGGGGGAGGCAGTTCCTACGAGCAGTACTTC
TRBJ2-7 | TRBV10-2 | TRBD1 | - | CATGQGGDEQYF | TGCGCCACCGGACAGGGCGGCGACGAGCAGTACTTC
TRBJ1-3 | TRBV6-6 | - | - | CASTHHRASGRNTIYF | TGTGCCAGCACACACCACAGGGCCAGTGGACGAAACACCATATATTTT
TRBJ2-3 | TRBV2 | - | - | CASSARSSESDTQYF | TGTGCCAGCAGTGCCAGGTCCTCGGAATCAGATACGCAGTATTTT
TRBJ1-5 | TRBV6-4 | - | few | CASSLLEGYQPQHF | TGTGCCAGCAGTCTTTTGGAGGGCTATCAGCCCCAGCATTTT
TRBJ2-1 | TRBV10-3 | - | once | CAIRITEDSQNEQFF | TGTGCCATCAGGATAACTGAGGACAGCCAGAATGAGCAGTTCTTC
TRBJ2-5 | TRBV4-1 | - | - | CASSKPLETQYF | TGCGCCAGCAGCAAGCCTTTAGAGACCCAGTACTTC
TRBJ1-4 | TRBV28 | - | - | CASTWGTSVEKLFF | TGTGCCAGTACTTGGGGGACTTCAGTCGAAAAACTGTTTTTT
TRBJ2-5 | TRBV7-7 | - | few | CASSFGARASQETQYF | TGTGCTAGCAGCTTTGGGGCCCGTGCGAGCCAAGAGACCCAGTACTTC
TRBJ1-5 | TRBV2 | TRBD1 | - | CASSLTGGGQPQHF | TGTGCCAGCAGCTTGACAGGGGGCGGCCAGCCCCAGCATTTT
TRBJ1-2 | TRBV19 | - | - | CASSPRTVANYGYTF | TGTGCCAGTAGTCCCCGGACTGTCGCTAACTATGGCTACACCTTC
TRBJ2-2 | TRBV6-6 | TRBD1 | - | CASTHRGQGTGELFF | TGTGCCAGCACTCACAGGGGGCAGGGCACCGGGGAGCTGTTTTTT
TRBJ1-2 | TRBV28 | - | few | CATNRMAGDYGYTF | TGTGCCACTAACCGAATGGCAGGGGACTATGGCTACACCTTC
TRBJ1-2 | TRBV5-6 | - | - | CASSLRGSDSAGYTF | TGTGCCAGCAGCTTGAGGGGGAGTGATTCGGCTGGCTACACCTTC
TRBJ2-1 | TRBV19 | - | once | CASSTSSSGAYNEQFF | TGTGCCAGTAGTACGTCTAGTTCAGGGGCCTACAATGAGCAGTTCTTC
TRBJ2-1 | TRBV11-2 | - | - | CASSSERLEKQFF | TGTGCCAGCAGCTCCGAGCGGCTGGAAAAGCAGTTCTTC
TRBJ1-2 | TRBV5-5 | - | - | CASSLATGWNYGYTF | TGTGCCAGCAGCTTGGCCACAGGGTGGAACTATGGCTACACCTTC
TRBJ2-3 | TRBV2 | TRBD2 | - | CASTLEGGLVTDTQYF | TGTGCCAGCACCTTGGAGGGGGGACTAGTTACAGATACGCAGTATTTT
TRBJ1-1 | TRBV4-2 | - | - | CASSQAGLRNTEAFF | TGTGCCAGCAGCCAGGCGGGACTCCGGAACACTGAAGCTTTCTTT
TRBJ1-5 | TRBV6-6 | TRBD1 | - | CASSSPPDRAQPQHF | TGTGCCAGCAGTTCCCCCCCGGACAGGGCTCAGCCCCAGCATTTT
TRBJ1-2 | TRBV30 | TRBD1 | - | CAWSKPSQGNYGYTF | TGTGCCTGGAGTAAGCCTTCACAGGGGAACTATGGCTACACCTTC
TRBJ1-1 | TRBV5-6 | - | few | CASSFQQGPVNRAFF | TGTGCCAGCAGCTTCCAACAGGGCCCAGTGAATAGGGCTTTCTTT
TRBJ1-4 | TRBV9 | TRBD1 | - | CASAPGQGLKLFF | TGTGCCAGCGCTCCGGGACAGGGGTTAAAACTGTTTTTT
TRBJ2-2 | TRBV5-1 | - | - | CASSYAVRTMNTGELFF | TGCGCCAGCAGCTATGCCGTACGGACAATGAACACCGGGGAGCTGTTTTTT
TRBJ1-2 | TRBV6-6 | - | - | CASSPGRTRVGYTF | TGTGCCAGCAGCCCCGGACGGACAAGGGTTGGCTACACCTTC
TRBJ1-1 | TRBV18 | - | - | CASSPTGQSNTEAFF | TGTGCCAGCTCACCTACTGGACAGTCGAACACTGAAGCTTTCTTT
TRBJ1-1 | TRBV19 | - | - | CASSIQGGQAFF | TGTGCCAGTAGTATTCAGGGAGGGCAAGCTTTCTTT
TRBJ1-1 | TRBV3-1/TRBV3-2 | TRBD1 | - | CASSLGQGNTEAFF | TGTGCCAGCAGCCTCGGACAGGGGAACACTGAAGCTTTCTTT
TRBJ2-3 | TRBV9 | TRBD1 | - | CASSGRQGSTDTQYF | TGTGCCAGCAGCGGACGACAGGGCTCTACTGATACGCAGTATTTT
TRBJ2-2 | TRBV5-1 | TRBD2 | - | CASSPRLAGATGELFF | TGCGCCAGCAGCCCTCGACTAGCGGGGGCCACCGGGGAGCTGTTTTTT
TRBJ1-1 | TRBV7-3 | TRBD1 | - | CASSPDRGSTEAFF | TGTGCCAGCAGCCCCGACAGGGGGAGCACTGAAGCTTTCTTT
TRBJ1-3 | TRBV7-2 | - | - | CASSLKPRRAGNTIYF | TGTGCCAGCAGCTTAAAGCCCCGGCGGGCAGGAAACACCATATATTTT
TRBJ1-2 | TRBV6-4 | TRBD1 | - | CASRRQGTAGYTF | TGTGCCAGCAGAAGACAGGGTACAGCAGGCTACACCTTC